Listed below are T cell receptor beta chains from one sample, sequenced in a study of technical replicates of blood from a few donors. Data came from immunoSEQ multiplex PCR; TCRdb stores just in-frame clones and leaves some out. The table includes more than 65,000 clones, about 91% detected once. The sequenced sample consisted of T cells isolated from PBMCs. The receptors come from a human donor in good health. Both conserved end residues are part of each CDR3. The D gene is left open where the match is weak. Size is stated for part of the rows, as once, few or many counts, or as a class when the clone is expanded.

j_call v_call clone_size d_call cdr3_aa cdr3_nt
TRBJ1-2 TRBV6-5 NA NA CASSDSYSRHGYTF TGTGCCAGCAGTGACAGCTACTCTAGGCATGGCTACACCTTC
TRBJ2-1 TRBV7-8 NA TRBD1 CASSLGDRDGIF TGTGCCAGCAGCTTAGGGGACAGGGACGGGATCTTC
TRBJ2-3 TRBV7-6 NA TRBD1 CASSRAGTGGTDTQYF TGTGCCAGCAGCCGAGCAGGTACAGGGGGCACAGATACGCAGTATTTT
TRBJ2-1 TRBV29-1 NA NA CSVEDWGETSYNEQFF TGCAGCGTTGAAGATTGGGGGGAGACCTCCTACAATGAGCAGTTCTTC
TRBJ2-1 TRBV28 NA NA CASSLGGGLQFF TGTGCCAGCAGTTTAGGAGGGGGCCTGCAGTTCTTC
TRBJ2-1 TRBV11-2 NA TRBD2 CASSRTSGSVFGDEQFF TGTGCCAGCAGCCGGACTAGCGGGAGTGTCTTTGGCGATGAGCAGTTCTTC
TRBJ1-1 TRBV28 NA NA CASRPTDSLEDTEAFF TGTGCCAGCAGACCGACCGACAGCCTTGAGGACACTGAAGCTTTCTTT
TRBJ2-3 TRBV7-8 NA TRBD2 CASSFPGTSGRSTDTQYF TGTGCCAGCAGCTTTCCCGGGACTAGCGGGAGGAGCACAGATACGCAGTATTTT
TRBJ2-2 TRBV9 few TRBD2 CASSSSGMNTGELFF TGTGCCAGCAGCTCTAGCGGGATGAACACCGGGGAGCTGTTTTTT
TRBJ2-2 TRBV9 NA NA CASSGSPNAGELFF TGTGCCAGCAGCGGCTCCCCTAATGCCGGGGAGCTGTTTTTT
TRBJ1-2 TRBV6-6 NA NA CASSHGRGMDGYTF TGTGCCAGCAGTCACGGACGGGGAATGGATGGCTACACCTTC
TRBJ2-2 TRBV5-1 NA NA CASRDPGTANTGELFF TGCGCCAGCAGGGACCCAGGGACTGCGAACACCGGGGAGCTGTTTTTT
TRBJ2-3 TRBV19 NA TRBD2 CASISGASGGTQYF TGTGCCAGTATCTCCGGGGCTAGCGGGGGTACGCAGTATTTT
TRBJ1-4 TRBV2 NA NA CASITGMANEKLFF TGTGCCAGCATTACAGGGATGGCTAATGAAAAACTGTTTTTT